Following are 30 T cell receptor beta chains from one sample sequenced in a study of T cells in Graves' hyperthyroidism and ophthalmopathy. Amplified regions were TCR beta CDR3 sequences from RNA transcripts. The HTBI primer set was used in a first-round RT-PCR of the TCR CDR3. TCRdb reprocessed the multiplex PCR reads via MiXCR and lists one record per CDR3 protein. The sample carries a few hundred thousand distinct CDR3 sequences, around 13% recorded once. What was sequenced was blood. These receptors all come from a woman between 18 and 29 years old with Graves' hyperthyroidism.

This clonotype was observed at least ten times. The V call is TRBV18, the J call TRBJ2-3; no firm D call. From germline, CDR1 is KGHSH and CDR2 LQKENI. This CDR3 has 16 residues. V was clipped by 3 bases and J by 1 base, with 14 bases between them. The CDR3: CASSPGRNLGTDTQYF. The CDR3 DNA sequence: TGTGCCAGCTCACCGGGCCGGAACCTGGGCACAGATACGCAGTATTTT.

This clonotype came up many times. The rearrangement uses TRBV12-3 or TRBV12-4 and TRBJ1-2; tentatively, D is TRBD1 (5 bases). The CDR3 loop spans 14 amino acids. Between the trimmed V and J ends, which lost 1 base and 3 bases, there was a span of 9 bases. The CDR3: CASSLVGADYGYTF. The CDR3 bases are TGTGCCAGCAGTTTAGTTGGGGCGGACTATGGCTACACCTTC.

This clonotype was detected a few times. The CDR3 bases are TGTGCCAGCAGCTTAACTAGAAGCACCGGGGAGCTGTTTTTT. This gives the protein CASSLTRSTGELFF. This chain links TRBV7-3 with TRBJ2-2; no reliable D call. V was pared by 0 bases and J by 4 bases, with 6 bases between. The CDR3 extends over 14 amino acids. The V gene's germline CDR1 is SGHTA and CDR2 FQGTGA.

About this clonotype: This may stem from a read error, because a much larger clone lies one nucleotide away. The rearrangement uses TRBV2 and TRBJ2-7; D gene ambiguous. Germline assignment: CDR1 SNHLY and CDR2 FYNNEI. V was trimmed by 5 bases and J by 6 bases, leaving 5 bases between them. The CDR3 length is 10 residues. Here the CDR3 reads CASSWIEQYF. The CDR3 DNA reads TGTGCCAGCAGTTGGATCGAGCAGTACTTC. Full variable domain (missing parts from reference TRBV2 and TRBJ2-7): EPEVTQTPSHQVTQMGQEVILRCVPISNHLYFYWYRQILGQKVEFLVSFYNNEISEKSEIFDDQFSVERPDGSNFTLKIRSTKLEDSAMYFCASSWIEQYFGPGTRLTVT.

A few counts support this clonotype. The V call is TRBV20-1, the J call TRBJ1-4, with D possibly being TRBD1 (5 bases). The V and J ends lost 7 bases and 7 bases respectively, with 19 bases between them. Germline CDR1 is DFQATT and CDR2 is SNEGSKA (reference sequence). The CDR3 contains 14 residues. The CDR3 protein is CSVSPRGWTEKLFF. The CDR3 coding sequence is TGCAGTGTTAGTCCGAGGGGCTGGACTGAAAAACTGTTTTTT.

This clonotype was picked up many times. V usage is TRBV11-1 and J usage is TRBJ1-1, with D possibly being TRBD1 (5 bases). Looked up from germline, CDR1 is SGHAT and CDR2 is FQDESV (reference sequence). The CDR3 runs 14 residues. V shed 8 bases and J shed 4 bases, with 17 bases lying between them. CDR3 DNA: TGTGCCAGCGCCATAGAGGGGTGGGGCACTGAAGCTTTCTTT. Protein product: CASAIEGWGTEAFF.

V usage is TRBV13 and J usage is TRBJ1-3; 7 nucleotides align to TRBD1. After removal of 2 bases from V and 7 bases from J, the junction contained 5 bases not matched to a gene. The germline V gene encodes CDR1 PRHDT and CDR2 FYEKMQ (reference sequence). The CDR3 totals 14 residues. The CDR3 sequence is CASSLRTGGNTIYF. CDR3 coding DNA: TGTGCCAGCAGCTTAAGGACAGGAGGGAACACCATATATTTT.

The chain has TRBV4-1 and TRBJ2-3; D perhaps matches TRBD1 (7 bases). The ends were cut back, 4 bases at V and 6 bases at J, with 11 bases in the middle. Germline V gene sequence: CDR1 MGHRA, CDR2 YSYEKL. The CDR3 is made up of 13 amino acids. The CDR3 DNA reads as TGCGCCAGCAGCCGGAGGGGGCAGGATACGCAGTATTTT. This gives the protein CASSRRGQDTQYF.

On this clonotype: One end of the junction varies from germline; a read error may be responsible. CDR3 region: CASNREMRQLQHF. CDR3 DNA sequence: TGTGCCAGCAATAGGGAGATGCGGCAGCTCCAGCATTTT. V usage is TRBV28 and J usage is TRBJ1-5, with no clear D. There are 13 residues in the CDR3. Germline-derived CDR1 and CDR2 are MDHEN and SYDVKM.

The chain has TRBV11-2 and TRBJ2-7; 10 bases map to TRBD1. The CDR3 is 15 amino acids. Germline V gene data show CDR1 as SGHAT and CDR2 as FQNNGV. Germline trimming cut 4 bases from V and 4 bases from J; bases unmatched to any gene: 7. In DNA form, the CDR3 reads TGTGCCAGCAGCTCTTACCGGGACAGGGGTTACGAGCAGTACTTC. Amino acid sequence: CASSSYRDRGYEQYF.

This clonotype was counted at least ten times. This chain uses TRBV3-1 with TRBJ2-7; D may correspond to TRBD1 or TRBD2 (5 bases each). The CDR3 totals 14 residues. The germline CDR1 and CDR2 sequences are LGHDT and YNNKEL (reference sequence). V shed 5 bases and J shed 7 bases, with 18 bases lying between them. CDR3: CASSYGAGLEEQYF. CDR3 bases: TGTGCCAGCAGCTACGGGGCGGGCCTGGAGGAGCAGTACTTC.

This clonotype showed up many times. The chain couples TRBV11-2 to TRBJ2-3; D is undetermined. The germline V and J ends were trimmed by 3 bases and 6 bases, with 22 bases remaining between them. From germline, CDR1 is SGHAT and CDR2 FQNNGV. The CDR3 is 17 amino acids. CDR3 nucleotides: TGTGCCAGCAGCTTTGGAAGGGCCTATCTTGTTGGGGATACGCAGTATTTT. It is translated as CASSFGRAYLVGDTQYF.

This clonotype was counted ten times or more. The J gene is TRBJ2-1, the V gene TRBV7-6; 9 nucleotides match TRBD1. The CDR3 loop spans 16 amino acids. Unmatched junction bases numbered 12, after V lost 5 bases and J lost 7 bases. The germline gives CDR1 SGHVS, CDR2 FNYEAQ. The CDR3 bases are TGTGCCAGCAGCCCAGGAGCACGGACAGGGGATAATGAGCAGTTCTTC. Translating it yields CASSPGARTGDNEQFF.

This clonotype was detected ten times or more. The rearrangement links TRBV20-1 to TRBJ2-7, with D possibly TRBD1 on 5 matching bases. The CDR3 runs to 11 residues. Trimming removed 5 bases at V and 4 bases at J, with 9 bases between. The germline gives CDR1 DFQATT, CDR2 SNEGSKA (reference sequence). The CDR3 region is CSAWGRYEQYF. In DNA form, the CDR3 reads TGCAGTGCTTGGGGCAGGTACGAGCAGTACTTC.

The V gene is TRBV4-1, the J gene TRBJ1-2; D remains ambiguous. The CDR3 contains 14 residues. Germline V gene data show CDR1 as MGHRA and CDR2 as YSYEKL. V was cut by 4 bases and J by 6 bases, with 15 bases left in between. This CDR3 reads CASSPPMGSDGYTF. The CDR3 nucleotides are TGCGCCAGCAGCCCACCGATGGGCTCGGATGGCTACACCTTC.

This clonotype was recorded a few times. Possible read error: a much larger clone is one base away. V and J are TRBV7-3 and TRBJ2-3, with a tentative D call TRBD2 (5 bases). Looked up from germline, CDR1 is SGHTA and CDR2 is FQGTGA. The V end lost 0 bases, the J end lost 4 bases, and 5 bases lay between the germline ends. The CDR3 runs to 13 residues. In nucleotides, the CDR3 is TGTGCCAGCAGCTTAACGAGGGCAGATACGCAGTATTTT. Residues: CASSLTRADTQYF.

In this sample, this clonotype turned up many times. V gene TRBV28 combines with J gene TRBJ2-3, with 13 positions matching TRBD2. The CDR3 consists of 19 residues. Germline V lookup: CDR1 MDHEN, CDR2 SYDVKM. The trim removed 8 bases at V and 3 bases at J, leaving 17 bases unmatched. CDR3 in amino acids: CASGGYWTSGSGGTDTQYF. The CDR3 region has the DNA TGTGCCAGCGGTGGATACTGGACTAGCGGGAGTGGGGGGACAGATACGCAGTATTTT.

In its sample, this clonotype was seen a few times. This could be a read error, since a much larger clone is one nucleotide away. V usage is TRBV11-1 and J usage is TRBJ2-7; D tentatively reads TRBD1 or TRBD2 (5 bases each). The length of the CDR3 is 12 residues. Germline V gene lookup returns CDR1 SGHAT and CDR2 FQDESV (reference sequence). V was trimmed by 2 bases and J by 8 bases, leaving 10 bases between them. The CDR3 bases are TGTGCCAGCAGCTTACAGGGAGCGAAGCAGTACTTC. Its protein product is CASSLQGAKQYF.

As to this clonotype: Since a much larger clone is just one base distant, this may be a read error. The V and J genes are TRBV14 and TRBJ2-1; 14 bases align to TRBD2. V shed 3 bases, J shed 3 bases, and the junction held 10 bases outside the gene matches. Per germline, CDR1 SGHDN and CDR2 FVKESK. This CDR3 region has 19 residues. Written as DNA, the CDR3 is TGTGCCAGCAGCCAGGCTCCGGGACTAGCGGGAGCGGACTACAATGAGCAGTTCTTC. It translates to CASSQAPGLAGADYNEQFF.

This clonotype is a singleton in its sample. With a much larger clone just one base away, this may be a read error. This sequence joins TRBV28 and TRBJ1-2; D possibly corresponds to TRBD1 (5 bases). The CDR3 totals 14 residues. Germline CDR1 MDHEN, CDR2 SYDVKM. The CDR3 bases are TGTGCCAGCTCACCCGCCAGGGACCTCTATGGCGACACCTTC. Translation: CASSPARDLYGDTF.

This clonotype occurred many times. The rearrangement links TRBV20-1 to TRBJ2-5, with D possibly matching TRBD2 (5 bases). Germline CDR1 DFQATT, CDR2 SNEGSKA (reference sequence). CDR3 length: 17 residues. Trimming took 2 bases from V and 1 from J, leaving 20 bases between them. CDR3 in amino acids: CSARRPGLAAFQETQYF. The CDR3 region has the DNA TGCAGTGCTAGACGTCCCGGGCTAGCAGCCTTCCAAGAGACCCAGTACTTC.

This clonotype was counted many times. J is TRBJ1-1 and V is TRBV29-1; D gene unclear. This CDR3 contains 12 residues. V was clipped by 8 bases and J by 4 bases, with 14 bases between them. Per the germline V gene, CDR1 is SQVTM and CDR2 is ANQGSEA. Here the CDR3 DNA reads TGCAGCTCCGATGCCTATGGCACTGAAGCTTTCTTT. Residues: CSSDAYGTEAFF.

Many counts were recorded for this clonotype. The CDR3 DNA reads as TGTGCCAGCAGCCCCCCCCAGGTCCAGCCCCAGCATTTT. Residues: CASSPPQVQPQHF. The chain has TRBV28 and TRBJ1-5, with D unclear. This CDR3 has 13 residues. Per the germline V gene, CDR1 is MDHEN and CDR2 is SYDVKM. Trimming took off 6 bases at V and 7 bases at J, with 13 bases between the two ends.

This clonotype was seen many times. J is TRBJ2-3 and V is TRBV18; D is uncertain. The CDR3 contains 14 residues. Trimming cost V 0 bases and J 0 bases, with 4 bases left between them. CDR1 is KGHSH and CDR2 is LQKENI in the germline V gene. Here the CDR3 reads CASSPPVSTDTQYF. CDR3 nucleotide sequence: TGTGCCAGCTCACCACCTGTAAGCACAGATACGCAGTATTTT.

This clonotype was observed at least ten times. V usage is TRBV28 and J usage is TRBJ1-6, with no clear D. The CDR3 is 11 residues long. The germline gives CDR1 MDHEN, CDR2 SYDVKM. Trimming shortened V by 3 bases and J by 14 bases, and 8 bases separated the two germline ends. CDR3 in DNA: TGTGCCAGCAGTTTCGGTTTTACCCTCCACTTT. It codes for CASSFGFTLHF.

In its sample, this clonotype was seen many times. This chain connects TRBV28 to TRBJ1-2; weak D call: TRBD1 (5 bases). Trimming stripped 8 bases from V and 4 bases from J, with 14 bases between. The CDR3 is 13 amino acids. CDR1 is MDHEN and CDR2 is SYDVKM in the germline V gene. CDR3 in amino acids: CASGDSNSYGYTF. CDR3 bases: TGTGCCAGCGGAGACAGTAACTCCTATGGCTACACCTTC.

In its sample, this clonotype was seen many times. The genes are TRBV9 and TRBJ2-1; 9 bases match TRBD2. Germline-derived CDR1 and CDR2 are SGDLS and YYNGEE. The trim removed 0 bases at V and 7 bases at J, leaving 5 bases unmatched. CDR3 length equals 15 residues. CDR3 residues: CASSVASGITNEQFF. The CDR3 DNA reads TGTGCCAGCAGCGTAGCTAGCGGGATTACGAATGAGCAGTTCTTC. Combining the CDR3 with reference TRBV9 and TRBJ2-1 gives the whole variable domain DSGVTQTPKHLITATGQRVTLRCSPRSGDLSVYWYQQSLDQGLQFLIQYYNGEERAKGNILERFSAQQFPDLHSELNLSSLELGDSALYFCASSVASGITNEQFFGPGTRLTVL.

The table lists this clonotype with a few counts. The genes are TRBV15 and TRBJ1-3; D is possibly TRBD1 (6 bases). V was cut by 0 bases and J by 4 bases, with 10 bases left in between. This CDR3 has 15 residues. Germline V gene lookup returns CDR1 LNHNV and CDR2 YYDKDF (reference sequence). CDR3: CATSRDMGAGNTIYF. The CDR3 nucleotides are TGTGCCACCAGCAGAGATATGGGGGCGGGAAACACCATATATTTT.

This clonotype was recorded many times. The genes are TRBV7-8 and TRBJ1-4, with 10 nucleotides matching TRBD1. Per the germline V gene, CDR1 is SGHVS and CDR2 is FQNEAQ. The CDR3 sequence is 16 residues long. V shed 2 bases, J shed 8 bases, and the junction held 8 bases outside the gene matches. Written as DNA, the CDR3 is TGTGCCAGCAGCTTACGGGACAGGGGTGGTTACGAAAAACTGTTTTTT. This translates into CASSLRDRGGYEKLFF.

This sequence joins TRBV4-1 and TRBJ2-3; tentatively, D is TRBD2 (7 bases). Deletions cut 4 bases from V and 2 bases from J, with 13 bases between. CDR1 is MGHRA, CDR2 YSYEKL, per germline. CDR3 length: 15 residues. In nucleotides, the CDR3 is TGCGCCAGCAGCCGCCTAGGGGGGGCCACAGATACGCAGTATTTT. Its protein product is CASSRLGGATDTQYF.